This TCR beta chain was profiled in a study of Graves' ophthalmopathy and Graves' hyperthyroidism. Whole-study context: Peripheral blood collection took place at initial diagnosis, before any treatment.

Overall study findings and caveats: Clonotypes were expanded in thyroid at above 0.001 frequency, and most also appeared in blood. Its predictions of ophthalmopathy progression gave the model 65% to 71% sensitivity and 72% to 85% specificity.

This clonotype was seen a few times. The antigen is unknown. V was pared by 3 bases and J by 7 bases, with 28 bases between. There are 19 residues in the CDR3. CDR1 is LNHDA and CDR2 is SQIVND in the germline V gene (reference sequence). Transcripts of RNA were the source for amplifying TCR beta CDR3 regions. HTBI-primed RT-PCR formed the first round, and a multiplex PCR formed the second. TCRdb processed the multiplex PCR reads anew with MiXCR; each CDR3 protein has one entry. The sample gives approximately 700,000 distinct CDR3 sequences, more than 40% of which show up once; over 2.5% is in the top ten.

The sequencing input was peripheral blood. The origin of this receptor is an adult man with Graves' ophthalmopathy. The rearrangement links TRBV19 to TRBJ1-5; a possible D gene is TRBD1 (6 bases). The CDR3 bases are TGTGCCAGTAGTATGAAAGGGGCACAGGGTATTGGGTCCAGACAGCCCCAGCATTTT. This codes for CASSMKGAQGIGSRQPQHF.